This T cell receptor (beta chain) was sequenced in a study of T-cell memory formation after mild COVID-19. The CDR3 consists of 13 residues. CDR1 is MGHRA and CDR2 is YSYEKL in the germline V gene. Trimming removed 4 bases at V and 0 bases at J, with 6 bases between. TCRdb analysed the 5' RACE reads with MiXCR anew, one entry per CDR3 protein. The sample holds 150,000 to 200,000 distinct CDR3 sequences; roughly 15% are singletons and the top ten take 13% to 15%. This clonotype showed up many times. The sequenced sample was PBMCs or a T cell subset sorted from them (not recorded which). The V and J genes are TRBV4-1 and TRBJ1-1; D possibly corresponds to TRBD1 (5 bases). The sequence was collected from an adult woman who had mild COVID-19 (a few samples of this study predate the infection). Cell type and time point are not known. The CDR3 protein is CASSLGVNTEAFF. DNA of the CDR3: TGCGCCAGCAGCCTGGGGGTGAACACTGAAGCTTTCTTT.